This entry lists 15 T cell receptor beta chains sequenced from one sample in a study of tumor and adjacent non-tumor tissue in lung cancer. A modified ARM-PCR protocol with three rounds of nested PCR amplified TCRbeta. TCRdb used MiXCR to reprocess the multiplex PCR reads, holding one entry per CDR3 protein. There are about 80,000 distinct CDR3 sequences in the sample; roughly 80% occur only once, and approximately 55% lies in the top ten. No cell sorting was done before RNA was extracted from the tissue. More than 3 cm separated this lung sample from the edge of the tumor. Specimen: distant non-tumor lung tissue. These TCRs come from a man in his fifties or sixties with non-small cell lung cancer.

As concerns this clonotype: Given a much more abundant clone one base away, this may be a read error. V usage is TRBV6-2 or TRBV6-3 and J usage is TRBJ1-5, with no clear D. Trimming removed 9 bases at V and 4 bases at J, with 4 bases between. This CDR3 comprises 10 residues. Germline-derived CDR1 and CDR2 are MNHEY and SVGEGT. The CDR3 nucleotides are TGTGCCAGTAATAATCAGCCCCAGCATTTT. Encoded protein: CASNNQPQHF.

This chain connects TRBV20-1 to TRBJ2-5; 16 bases are a match to TRBD2. Germline-derived CDR1 and CDR2 are DFQATT and SNEGSKA (reference sequence). The CDR3 covers 15 residues. Unmatched junction bases numbered 7, after V lost 6 bases and J lost 6 bases. The CDR3 DNA reads TGCAGTGCCAGTACGGGACTAGCGGGAGGGAAGACCCAGTACTTC. This translates into CSASTGLAGGKTQYF.

A remark on this clonotype: One junction end disagrees with the germline gene, perhaps due to a read error. The chain couples TRBV11-3 to TRBJ1-4, with a tentative D call TRBD1 (5 bases). Germline V gene data show CDR1 as SGHNT and CDR2 as YENEEA. The CDR3 extends over 16 amino acids. The CDR3 DNA reads TGTGCCAGCAGCTTAGATCTAACCAGGGTAGCAGAAAAACTATTTTTT. This sequence encodes CASSLDLTRVAEKLFF.

The CDR3 spells CATYGGGPYNYQFF. The CDR3 bases are TGCGCCACCTATGGGGGCGGTCCCTACAATTATCAGTTCTTC. The chain uses TRBV10-2 and TRBJ2-1, with D maybe TRBD1 (6 bases). This CDR3 is 14 amino acids long. Deletions cut 10 bases from V and 13 bases from J, with 26 bases between. CDR1 WSHSY and CDR2 SAAADI come from the germline V gene.

Many counts were recorded for this clonotype. The CDR3 DNA reads as TGTGCCAGCAGTTACATTGGAAATGAGCAGTTCTTC. Amino acids: CASSYIGNEQFF. The chain employs TRBV6-2 or TRBV6-3 and TRBJ2-1, with no clear D. The CDR3 loop spans 12 amino acids. Germline V lookup: CDR1 MNHEY, CDR2 SVGEGT. Trimming cost V 2 bases and J 7 bases, with 6 bases left between them.

The chain combines TRBV11-3 with TRBJ1-1; no clear D gene. Trimming shortened V by 10 bases and J by 8 bases, and 23 bases separated the two germline ends. Germline lookup yields CDR1 SGHNT and CDR2 YENEEA. CDR3 size: 14 residues. The CDR3 region is CATCSHGRQTEAFF. DNA of the CDR3: TGTGCCACCTGCTCGCACGGACGGCAGACCGAAGCTTTCTTT.

As to this clonotype: Relative to the germline gene, one junction end is altered; a read error may explain this. This chain connects TRBV29-1 to TRBJ2-7; either TRBD1 or TRBD2 may fit D (5 bases each). Germline values: CDR1 SQVTM, CDR2 ANQGSEA. The CDR3 is made up of 14 amino acids. The CDR3 loop is CRVGDQPPPYEEYF. In nucleotides, the CDR3 is TGCAGGGTTGGGGACCAGCCTCCTCCCTACGAGGAGTACTTC.

Regarding this clonotype: Given the absence of the conserved phenylalanine or tryptophan at the CDR3 end, a read error is likely. The DNA is omitted, as the CDR3 cannot be located on it reliably, and the CDR3 follows TCRdb's listing. The chain employs TRBV4-1 and TRBJ2-2; the D call of TRBD1 is as the table states it, not checked on the DNA. The germline gives CDR1 MGHRA, CDR2 YSYEKL. The CDR3 totals 15 residues, both ends included. This CDR3 is CANSHSQGGSGKMFS.

A single count supports this clonotype. The junction departs from germline at one end; a sequencing error may be responsible. The CDR3 DNA follows: TGTGTCAGCGGCTTAGAGGGAAGTCCCTACGAGCAGTACTTC. Translating it yields CVSGLEGSPYEQYF. The chain carries TRBV11-1 and TRBJ2-7; a possible D gene is TRBD2 (5 bases). The CDR3 spans 14 residues. Germline V gene sequence: CDR1 SGHAT, CDR2 FQDESV (reference sequence).

About this clonotype itself: Here the CDR3 omits its conserved ending phenylalanine or tryptophan, so a read error is the likely source. The V call is TRBV28, the J call TRBJ1-1; D ambiguous. This CDR3 spans 13 amino acids. The germline V and J ends were trimmed by 2 bases and 6 bases, with 10 bases remaining between them. From germline, CDR1 is MDHEN and CDR2 SYDVKM. The CDR3 is CASSLLAGAEAFS. The CDR3 DNA is TGTGCCAGCAGTTTACTAGCTGGGGCTGAAGCTTTCTCT.

The chain has TRBV7-9 and TRBJ2-7; 14 bases line up with TRBD2. The CDR3 covers 15 residues. J was trimmed by 5 bases and V by 9 bases; bases with no gene match: 9. The germline V gene encodes CDR1 SEHNR and CDR2 FQNEAQ (reference sequence). CDR3 in amino acids: CASSPPGLAGDEQYF. The DNA for the CDR3 is TGTGCCAGTAGCCCACCGGGACTAGCGGGAGACGAGCAGTACTTC.

Comment on this clonotype: The junction and the germline gene differ at one end; a read error may be behind it. The rearrangement joins TRBV6-5 to TRBJ1-5; 8 nucleotides agree with TRBD1. Looked up from germline, CDR1 is MNHEY and CDR2 is SVGAGI. CDR3 size: 15 residues. CDR3 in amino acids: CASSYCGQGSQPLQF. The CDR3 bases are TGTGCAAGCAGTTACTGTGGACAGGGTAGTCAGCCCCTGCAGTTT.

Notes on this clonotype: The junction differs from germline at one of its ends, possibly a read error. This chain connects TRBV20-1 to TRBJ2-3, with 7 bases identical to TRBD2. This CDR3 is built from 15 residues. Germline V gene data show CDR1 as DFQATT and CDR2 as SNEGSKA (reference sequence). CDR3 coding DNA: TGCAATGCTATCGGGAGGTCCAAAAGCACAGATACGCAGTATTTT. Translation gives CNAIGRSKSTDTQYF.

The chain combines TRBV6-5 with TRBJ2-7; tentatively, D is TRBD1 (6 bases). With 10 bases removed from V and 3 bases from J, the gap between germline ends came to 10 bases. The CDR3 is 11 residues long. CDR1 MNHEY and CDR2 SVGAGI come from the germline V gene. This CDR3 is CAIGQSYEQYF. The CDR3 DNA sequence: TGTGCCATCGGACAGAGCTACGAGCAGTACTTC.

With respect to this clonotype: The junction does not match germline at one end; this may be a read error. This chain links TRBV10-1 with TRBJ1-3; no definite D call. The CDR3 sequence is 14 residues long. In germline, CDR1 is WNHNN, CDR2 SYGVQD (reference sequence). CDR3 sequence: CASIRGPSGNTIHF. In nucleotides, the CDR3 is TGCGCTAGCATACGAGGCCCCTCTGGAAACACCATACATTTT.